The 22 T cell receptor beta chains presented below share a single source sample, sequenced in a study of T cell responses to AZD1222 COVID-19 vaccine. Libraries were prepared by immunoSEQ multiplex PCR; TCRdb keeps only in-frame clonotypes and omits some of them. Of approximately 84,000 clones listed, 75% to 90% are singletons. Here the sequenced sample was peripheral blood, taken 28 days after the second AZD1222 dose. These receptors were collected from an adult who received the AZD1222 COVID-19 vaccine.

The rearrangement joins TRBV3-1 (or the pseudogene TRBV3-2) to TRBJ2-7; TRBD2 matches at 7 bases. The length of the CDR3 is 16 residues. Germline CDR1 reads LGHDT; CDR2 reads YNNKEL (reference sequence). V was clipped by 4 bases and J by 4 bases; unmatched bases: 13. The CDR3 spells CASSPTGLEWTYEQYF. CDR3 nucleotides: TGTGCCAGCAGCCCAACCGGACTAGAATGGACTTACGAGCAGTACTTC.

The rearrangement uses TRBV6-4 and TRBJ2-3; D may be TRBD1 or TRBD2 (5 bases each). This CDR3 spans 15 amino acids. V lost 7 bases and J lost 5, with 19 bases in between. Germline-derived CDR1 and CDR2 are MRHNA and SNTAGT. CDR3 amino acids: CASTPRGEPGDTQYF. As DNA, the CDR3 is TGTGCCAGCACTCCGCGAGGGGAGCCCGGAGATACGCAGTATTTT.

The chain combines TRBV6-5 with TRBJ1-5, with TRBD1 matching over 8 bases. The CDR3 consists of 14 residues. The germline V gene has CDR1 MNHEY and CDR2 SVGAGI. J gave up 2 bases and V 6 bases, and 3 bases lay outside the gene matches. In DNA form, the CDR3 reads TGTGCCAGCAGCCAGACAGGGGGCAATCAGCCCCAGCATTTT. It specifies CASSQTGGNQPQHF.

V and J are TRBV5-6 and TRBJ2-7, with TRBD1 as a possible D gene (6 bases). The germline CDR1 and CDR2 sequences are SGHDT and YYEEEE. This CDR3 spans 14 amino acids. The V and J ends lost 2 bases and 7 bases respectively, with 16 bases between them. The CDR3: CASSFPDRLVEQYF. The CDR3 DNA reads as TGTGCCAGCAGCTTCCCGGACAGACTTGTGGAGCAGTACTTC.

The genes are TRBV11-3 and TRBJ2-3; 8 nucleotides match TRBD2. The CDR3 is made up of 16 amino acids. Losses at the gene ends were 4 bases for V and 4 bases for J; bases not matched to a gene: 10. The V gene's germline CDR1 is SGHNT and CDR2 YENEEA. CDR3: CASSYRGGPFPDTQYF. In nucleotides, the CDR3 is TGTGCCAGCAGCTACCGGGGGGGCCCGTTTCCAGATACGCAGTATTTT.

The CDR3: CASSPPGGRALHEQYF. CDR3 nucleotides: TGTGCCAGCTCACCACCGGGCGGGAGGGCCCTCCACGAGCAGTACTTC. The rearrangement joins TRBV18 to TRBJ2-7, with 9 bases lining up with TRBD2. Germline values: CDR1 KGHSH, CDR2 LQKENI. The CDR3 spans 16 residues. J gave up 5 bases and V 0 bases, and 8 bases lay outside the gene matches. Full variable domain (remainder filled in from reference TRBV18 and TRBJ2-7): NAGVMQNPRHLVRRRGQEARLRCSPMKGHSHVYWYRQLPEEGLKFMVYLQKENIIDESGMPKERFSAEFPKEGPSILRIQQVVRGDSAAYFCASSPPGGRALHEQYFGPGTRLTVT.

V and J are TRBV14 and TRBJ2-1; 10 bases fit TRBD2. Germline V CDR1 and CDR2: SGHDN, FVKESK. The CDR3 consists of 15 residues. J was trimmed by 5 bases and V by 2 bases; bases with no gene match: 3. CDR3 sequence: CASSQFLAGDNEQFF. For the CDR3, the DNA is TGTGCCAGCAGCCAATTCCTAGCGGGAGACAATGAGCAGTTCTTC.

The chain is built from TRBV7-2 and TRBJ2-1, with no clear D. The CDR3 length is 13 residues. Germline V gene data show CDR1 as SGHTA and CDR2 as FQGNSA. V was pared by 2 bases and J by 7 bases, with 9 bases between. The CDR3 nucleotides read TGTGCCAGCAGCTTAACTGGTCAGAATGAGCAGTTCTTC. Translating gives CASSLTGQNEQFF.

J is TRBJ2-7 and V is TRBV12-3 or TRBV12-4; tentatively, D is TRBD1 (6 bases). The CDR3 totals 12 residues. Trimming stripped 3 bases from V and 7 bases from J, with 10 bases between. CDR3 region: CASSFQQGEQYF. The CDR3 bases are TGTGCCAGCAGTTTTCAACAGGGTGAGCAGTACTTC.

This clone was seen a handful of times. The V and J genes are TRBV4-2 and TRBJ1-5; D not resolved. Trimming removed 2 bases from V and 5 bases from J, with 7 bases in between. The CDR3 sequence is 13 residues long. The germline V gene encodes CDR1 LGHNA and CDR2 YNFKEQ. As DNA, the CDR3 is TGTGCCAGCAGCCAAACATTAGATCAGCCCCAGCATTTT. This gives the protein CASSQTLDQPQHF.

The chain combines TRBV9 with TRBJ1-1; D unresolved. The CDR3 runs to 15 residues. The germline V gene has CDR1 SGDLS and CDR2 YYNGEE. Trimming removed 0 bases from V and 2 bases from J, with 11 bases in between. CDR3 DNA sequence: TGTGCCAGCAGCGTAGGTGGAGGGTTCAACACTGAAGCTTTCTTT. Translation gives CASSVGGGFNTEAFF.

The CDR3 spells CASSKVLGPLHSNEKLFF. The CDR3 DNA reads TGTGCCAGCAGCAAAGTGTTGGGCCCGTTACATTCGAATGAAAAACTGTTTTTT. The V gene is TRBV21-1, the J gene TRBJ1-4; the table's D call TRBD1 went unverified against the DNA. TRBV21-1 is a pseudogene. CDR3 length equals 18 residues.

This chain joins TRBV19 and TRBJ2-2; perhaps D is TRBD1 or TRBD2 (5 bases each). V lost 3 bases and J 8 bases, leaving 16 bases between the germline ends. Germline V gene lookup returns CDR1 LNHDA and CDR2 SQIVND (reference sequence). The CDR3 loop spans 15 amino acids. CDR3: CASSIEGRAMGELFF. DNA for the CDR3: TGTGCCAGTAGTATTGAGGGACGCGCGATGGGGGAGCTGTTTTTT.

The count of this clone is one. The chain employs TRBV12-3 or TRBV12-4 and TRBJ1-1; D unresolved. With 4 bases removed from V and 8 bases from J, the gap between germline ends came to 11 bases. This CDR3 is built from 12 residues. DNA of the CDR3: TGTGCCAGCAGTTCTCCAAGTGTGGAAGCTTTCTTT. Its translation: CASSSPSVEAFF.

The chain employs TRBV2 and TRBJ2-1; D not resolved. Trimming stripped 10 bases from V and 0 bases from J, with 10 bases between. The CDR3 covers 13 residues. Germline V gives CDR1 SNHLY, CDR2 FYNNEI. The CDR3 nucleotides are TGTGCCACCAGCATAAGCTCCTACAATGAGCAGTTCTTC. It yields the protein CATSISSYNEQFF.

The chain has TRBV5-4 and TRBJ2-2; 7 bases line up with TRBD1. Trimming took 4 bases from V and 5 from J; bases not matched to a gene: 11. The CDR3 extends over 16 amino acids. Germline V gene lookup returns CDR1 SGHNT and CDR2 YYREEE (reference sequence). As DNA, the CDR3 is TGTGCCAGCAGCCGGGTAGGAGACAGGGAAACCGGGGAGCTGTTTTTT. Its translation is CASSRVGDRETGELFF.

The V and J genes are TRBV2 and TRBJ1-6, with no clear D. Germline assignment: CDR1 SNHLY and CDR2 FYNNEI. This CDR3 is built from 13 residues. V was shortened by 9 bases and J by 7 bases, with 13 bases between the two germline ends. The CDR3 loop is CASHMDQNSPLHF. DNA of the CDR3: TGTGCCAGTCATATGGACCAAAATTCACCCCTCCACTTT.

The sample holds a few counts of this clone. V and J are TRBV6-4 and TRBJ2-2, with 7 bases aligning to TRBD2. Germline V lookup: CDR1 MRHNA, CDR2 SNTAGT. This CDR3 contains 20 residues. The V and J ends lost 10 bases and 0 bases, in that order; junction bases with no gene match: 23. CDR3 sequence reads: CANRNKGLGRPSPNTGELFF. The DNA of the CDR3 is TGTGCCAACCGAAACAAAGGACTAGGCCGCCCAAGCCCGAACACCGGGGAGCTGTTTTTT.

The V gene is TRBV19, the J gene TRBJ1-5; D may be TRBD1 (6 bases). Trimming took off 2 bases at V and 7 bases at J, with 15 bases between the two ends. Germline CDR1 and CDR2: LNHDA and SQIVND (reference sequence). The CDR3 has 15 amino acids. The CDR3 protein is CASSIMGGQLQPQHF. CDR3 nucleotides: TGTGCCAGTAGTATAATGGGGGGCCAGTTACAGCCCCAGCATTTT.

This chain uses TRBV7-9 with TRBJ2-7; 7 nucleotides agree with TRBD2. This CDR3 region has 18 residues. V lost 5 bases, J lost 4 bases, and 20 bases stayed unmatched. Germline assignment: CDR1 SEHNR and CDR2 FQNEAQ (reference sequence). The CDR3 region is CASSLLSAVSGFKYEQYF. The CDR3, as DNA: TGTGCCAGCAGCCTATTATCCGCCGTTAGCGGGTTCAAGTACGAGCAGTACTTC. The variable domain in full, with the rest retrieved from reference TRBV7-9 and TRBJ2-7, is DTGVSQNPRHKITKRGQNVTFRCDPISEHNRLYWYRQTLGQGPEFLTYFQNEAQLEKSRLLSDRFSAERPKGSFSTLEIQRTEQGDSAMYLCASSLLSAVSGFKYEQYFGPGTRLTVT.

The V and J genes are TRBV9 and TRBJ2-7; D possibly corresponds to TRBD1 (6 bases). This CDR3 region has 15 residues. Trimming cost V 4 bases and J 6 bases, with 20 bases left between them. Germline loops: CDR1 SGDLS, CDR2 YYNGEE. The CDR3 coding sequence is TGTGCCAGCAGCTCAACGGGGACATTTGAGGGCGAGCAGTACTTC. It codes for CASSSTGTFEGEQYF. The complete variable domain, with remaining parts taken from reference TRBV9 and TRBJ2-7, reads DSGVTQTPKHLITATGQRVTLRCSPRSGDLSVYWYQQSLDQGLQFLIQYYNGEERAKGNILERFSAQQFPDLHSELNLSSLELGDSALYFCASSSTGTFEGEQYFGPGTRLTVT.

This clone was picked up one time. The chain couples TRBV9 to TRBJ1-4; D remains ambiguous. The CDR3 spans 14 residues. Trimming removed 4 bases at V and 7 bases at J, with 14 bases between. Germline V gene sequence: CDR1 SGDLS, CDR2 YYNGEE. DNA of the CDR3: TGTGCCAGCAGCACGGGAAGCGCGGGTGAAAAACTGTTTTTT. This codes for CASSTGSAGEKLFF.